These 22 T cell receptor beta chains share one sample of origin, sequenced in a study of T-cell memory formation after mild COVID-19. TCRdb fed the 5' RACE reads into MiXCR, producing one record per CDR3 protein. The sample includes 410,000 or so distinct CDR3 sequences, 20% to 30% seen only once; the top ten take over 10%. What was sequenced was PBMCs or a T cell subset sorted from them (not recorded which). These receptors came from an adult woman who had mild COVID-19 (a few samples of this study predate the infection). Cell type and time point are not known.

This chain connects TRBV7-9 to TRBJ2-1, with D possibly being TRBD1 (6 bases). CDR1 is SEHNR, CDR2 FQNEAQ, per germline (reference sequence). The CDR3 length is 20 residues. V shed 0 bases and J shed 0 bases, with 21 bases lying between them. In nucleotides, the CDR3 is TGTGCCAGCAGCTTAGCGTTCAGGAATCACCAGGGGATCTCCTACAATGAGCAGTTCTTC. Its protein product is CASSLAFRNHQGISYNEQFF.

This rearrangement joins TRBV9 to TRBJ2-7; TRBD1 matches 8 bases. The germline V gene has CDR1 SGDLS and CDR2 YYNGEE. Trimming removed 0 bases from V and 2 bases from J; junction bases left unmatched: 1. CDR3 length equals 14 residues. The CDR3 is CASSVGDRTYEQYF. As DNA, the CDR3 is TGTGCCAGCAGCGTAGGGGACAGGACCTACGAGCAGTACTTC. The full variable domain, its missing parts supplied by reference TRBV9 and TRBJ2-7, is DSGVTQTPKHLITATGQRVTLRCSPRSGDLSVYWYQQSLDQGLQFLIQYYNGEERAKGNILERFSAQQFPDLHSELNLSSLELGDSALYFCASSVGDRTYEQYFGPGTRLTVT.

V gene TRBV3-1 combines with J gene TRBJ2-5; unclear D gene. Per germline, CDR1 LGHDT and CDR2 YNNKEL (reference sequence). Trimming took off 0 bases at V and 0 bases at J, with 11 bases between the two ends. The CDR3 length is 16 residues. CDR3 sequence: CASSQEKARHQETQYF. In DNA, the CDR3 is TGTGCCAGCAGCCAAGAAAAAGCGAGGCACCAAGAGACCCAGTACTTC.

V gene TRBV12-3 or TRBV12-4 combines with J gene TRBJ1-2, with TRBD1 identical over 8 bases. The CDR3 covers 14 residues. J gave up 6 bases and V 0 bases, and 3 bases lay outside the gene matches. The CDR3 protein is CASSLAQGAHGYTF. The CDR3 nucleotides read TGTGCCAGCAGTTTAGCCCAGGGGGCGCATGGCTACACCTTC.

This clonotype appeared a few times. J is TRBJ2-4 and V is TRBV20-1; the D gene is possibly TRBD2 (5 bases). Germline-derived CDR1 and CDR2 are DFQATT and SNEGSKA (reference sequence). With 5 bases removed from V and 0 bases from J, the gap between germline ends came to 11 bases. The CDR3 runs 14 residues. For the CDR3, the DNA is TGCAGTGCTGAAAGCGGACTAGCCAAAAACATTCAGTACTTC. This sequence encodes CSAESGLAKNIQYF.

The CDR3 DNA reads as TGTGCCAGCTCACCAAGGACAGGGGTGGCAGATACGCAGTATTTT. Translating it yields CASSPRTGVADTQYF. J is TRBJ2-3 and V is TRBV18; 9 positions match TRBD1. Trimming at V came to 2 bases and at J to 4 bases, leaving 4 bases not matched to a gene. The CDR3 is made up of 15 amino acids. CDR1 and CDR2 from the germline V gene are KGHSH and LQKENI.

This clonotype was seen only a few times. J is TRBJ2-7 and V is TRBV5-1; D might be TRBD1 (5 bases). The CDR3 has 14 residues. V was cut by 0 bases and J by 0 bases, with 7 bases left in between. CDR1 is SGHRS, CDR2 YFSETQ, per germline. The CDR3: CASSLADTSYEQYF. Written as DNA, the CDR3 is TGCGCCAGCAGCTTGGCGGACACCTCCTACGAGCAGTACTTC. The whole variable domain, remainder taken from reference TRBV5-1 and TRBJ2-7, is KAGVTQTPRYLIKTRGQQVTLSCSPISGHRSVSWYQQTPGQGLQFLFEYFSETQRNKGNFPGRFSGRQFSNSRSEMNVSTLELGDSALYLCASSLADTSYEQYFGPGTRLTVT.

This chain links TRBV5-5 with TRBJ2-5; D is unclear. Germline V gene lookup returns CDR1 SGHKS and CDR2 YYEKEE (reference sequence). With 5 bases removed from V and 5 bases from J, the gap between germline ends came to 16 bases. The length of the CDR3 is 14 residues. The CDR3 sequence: CASSRTLNTETQYF. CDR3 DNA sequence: TGTGCCAGCAGTCGGACCCTAAATACCGAGACCCAGTACTTC.

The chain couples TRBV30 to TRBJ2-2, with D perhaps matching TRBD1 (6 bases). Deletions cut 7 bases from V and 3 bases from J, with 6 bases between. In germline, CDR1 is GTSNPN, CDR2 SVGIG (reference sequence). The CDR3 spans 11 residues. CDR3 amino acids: CAYRDTGELFF. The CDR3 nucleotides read TGTGCCTACAGGGACACCGGGGAGCTGTTTTTT.

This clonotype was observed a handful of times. For the CDR3, the DNA is TGCAGCGTTGAGAAAGATTGGGCTTTCTTT. This gives the protein CSVEKDWAFF. The chain has TRBV29-1 and TRBJ1-1, with D hard to call. The ends were cut back, 3 bases at V and 11 bases at J, with 10 bases in the middle. Looked up from germline, CDR1 is SQVTM and CDR2 is ANQGSEA. The CDR3 runs 10 residues.

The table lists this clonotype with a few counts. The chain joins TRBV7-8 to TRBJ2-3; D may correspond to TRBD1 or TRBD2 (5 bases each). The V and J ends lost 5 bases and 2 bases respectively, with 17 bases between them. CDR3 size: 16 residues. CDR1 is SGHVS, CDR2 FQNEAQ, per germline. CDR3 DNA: TGTGCCAGCAGCCAGGACCGTCGAGGGGTCACAGATACGCAGTATTTT. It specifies CASSQDRRGVTDTQYF.

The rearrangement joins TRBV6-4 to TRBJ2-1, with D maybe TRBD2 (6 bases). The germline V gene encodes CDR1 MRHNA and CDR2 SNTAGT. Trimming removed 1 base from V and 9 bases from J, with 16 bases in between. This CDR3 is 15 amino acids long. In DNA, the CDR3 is TGTGCCAGCAGTGACTGGGACTCCTCACCCAGTGAGCAGTTCTTC. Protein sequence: CASSDWDSSPSEQFF.

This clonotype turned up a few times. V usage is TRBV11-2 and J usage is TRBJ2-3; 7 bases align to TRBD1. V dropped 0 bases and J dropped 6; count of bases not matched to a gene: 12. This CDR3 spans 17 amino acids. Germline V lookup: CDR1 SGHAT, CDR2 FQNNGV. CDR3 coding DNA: TGTGCCAGCAGCTTAGATCCTCGGTTGACAGGGTCCGATACGCAGTATTTT. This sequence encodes CASSLDPRLTGSDTQYF.

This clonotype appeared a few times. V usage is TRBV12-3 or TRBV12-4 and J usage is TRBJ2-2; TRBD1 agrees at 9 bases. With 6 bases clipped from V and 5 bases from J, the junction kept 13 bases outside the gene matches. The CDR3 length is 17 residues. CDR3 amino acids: CASSRLNRGRGTGELFF. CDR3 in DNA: TGTGCCAGCAGCCGATTGAACAGGGGGCGAGGTACCGGGGAGCTGTTTTTT.

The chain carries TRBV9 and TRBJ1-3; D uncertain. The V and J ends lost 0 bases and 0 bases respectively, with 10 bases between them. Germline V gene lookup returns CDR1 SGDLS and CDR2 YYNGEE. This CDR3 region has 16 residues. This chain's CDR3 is CASSVAAGSSGNTIYF. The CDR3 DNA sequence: TGTGCCAGCAGCGTAGCGGCAGGATCCTCTGGAAACACCATATATTTT.

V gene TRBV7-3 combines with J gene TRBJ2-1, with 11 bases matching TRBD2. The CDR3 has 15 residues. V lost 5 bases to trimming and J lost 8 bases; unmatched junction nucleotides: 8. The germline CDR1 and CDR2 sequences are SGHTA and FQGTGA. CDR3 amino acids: CASSTLAGGRHEQFF. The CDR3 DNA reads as TGTGCCAGCAGCACCTTAGCGGGAGGGCGGCATGAGCAGTTCTTC.

CDR3 in DNA: TGTGCCAGCAGTCAACAGGGAAGGAGCAATCAGCCCCAGCATTTT. It is translated as CASSQQGRSNQPQHF. The rearrangement joins TRBV2 to TRBJ1-5, with a possible D match to TRBD1 (6 bases). There are 15 residues in the CDR3. Germline V gene data show CDR1 as SNHLY and CDR2 as FYNNEI. The V and J ends lost 5 bases and 1 base respectively, with 12 bases between them.

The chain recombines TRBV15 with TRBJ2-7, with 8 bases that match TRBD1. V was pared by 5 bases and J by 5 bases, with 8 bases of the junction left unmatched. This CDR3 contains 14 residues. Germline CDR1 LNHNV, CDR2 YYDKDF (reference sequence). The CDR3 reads CATSHGDRGHEQYF. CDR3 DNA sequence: TGTGCCACCAGCCACGGCGACAGGGGCCACGAGCAGTACTTC.

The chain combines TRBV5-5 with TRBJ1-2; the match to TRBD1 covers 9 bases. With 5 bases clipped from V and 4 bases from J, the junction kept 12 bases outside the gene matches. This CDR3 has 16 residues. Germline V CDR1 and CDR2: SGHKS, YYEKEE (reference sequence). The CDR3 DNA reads TGTGCCAGCAGATTACGGTTGGGACAGGGTTTCTATGGCTACACCTTC. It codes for CASRLRLGQGFYGYTF.

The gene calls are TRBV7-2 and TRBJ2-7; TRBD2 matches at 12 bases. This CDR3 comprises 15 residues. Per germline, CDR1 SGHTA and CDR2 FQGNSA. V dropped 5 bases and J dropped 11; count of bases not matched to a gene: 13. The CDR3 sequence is CASSPGTSGRAGKYF. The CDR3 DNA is TGTGCCAGCAGCCCCGGGACTAGCGGGCGGGCCGGAAAGTACTTC.

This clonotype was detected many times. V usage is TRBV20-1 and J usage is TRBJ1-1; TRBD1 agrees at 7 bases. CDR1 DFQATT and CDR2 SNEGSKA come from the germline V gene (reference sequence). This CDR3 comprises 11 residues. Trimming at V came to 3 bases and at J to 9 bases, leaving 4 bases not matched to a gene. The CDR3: CSASQDRKAFF. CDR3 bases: TGCAGTGCTAGCCAGGACAGGAAAGCTTTCTTT.

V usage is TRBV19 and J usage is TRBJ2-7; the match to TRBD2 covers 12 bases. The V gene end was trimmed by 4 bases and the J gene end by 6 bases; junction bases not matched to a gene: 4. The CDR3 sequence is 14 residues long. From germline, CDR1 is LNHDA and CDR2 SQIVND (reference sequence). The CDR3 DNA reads TGTGCCAGTAGTAAGACTAGCGGGAGCTCCGAGCAGTACTTC. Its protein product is CASSKTSGSSEQYF.